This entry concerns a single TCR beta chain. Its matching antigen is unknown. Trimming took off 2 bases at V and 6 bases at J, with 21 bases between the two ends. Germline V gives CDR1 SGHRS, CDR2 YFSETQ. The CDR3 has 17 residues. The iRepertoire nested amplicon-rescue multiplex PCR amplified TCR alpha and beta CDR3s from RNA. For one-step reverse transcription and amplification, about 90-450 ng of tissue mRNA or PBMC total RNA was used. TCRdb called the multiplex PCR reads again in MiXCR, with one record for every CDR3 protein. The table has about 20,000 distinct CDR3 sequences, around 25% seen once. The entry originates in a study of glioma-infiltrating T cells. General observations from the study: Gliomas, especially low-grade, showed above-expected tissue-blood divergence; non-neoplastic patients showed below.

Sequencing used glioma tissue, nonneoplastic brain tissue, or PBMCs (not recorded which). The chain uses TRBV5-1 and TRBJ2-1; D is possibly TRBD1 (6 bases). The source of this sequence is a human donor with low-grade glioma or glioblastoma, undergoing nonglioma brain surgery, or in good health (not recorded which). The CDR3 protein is CASSLMSGGTQGNEQFF. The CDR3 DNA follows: TGCGCCAGCAGCTTAATGAGTGGGGGCACACAAGGCAATGAGCAGTTCTTC.